The rows below give T cell receptor beta chains drawn from one sample of a study of T-cell memory formation after mild COVID-19. MiXCR, run by TCRdb on the 5' RACE reads, gives a single entry per CDR3 protein. This sample has about 340,000 distinct CDR3 sequences; about 21% occur once, and the top ten carry approximately 13%. Input material: PBMCs or a T cell subset sorted from them (not recorded which). These receptors were collected from an adult woman who had mild COVID-19 (a few samples of this study predate the infection). Cell type and time point are not known. CDR3s include the opening cysteine and the closing phenylalanine or tryptophan. The D gene is left open where the match is weak. Where a row states a size, it is once, few, many or the class of an expanded clone; other rows omit it.

clone_size: few; d_call: -; j_call: TRBJ2-1; v_call: TRBV30; cdr3_aa: CAWSIDEQFF; cdr3_nt: TGTGCCTGGAGTATCGATGAGCAGTTCTTC
clone_size: -; d_call: TRBD2; j_call: TRBJ2-3; v_call: TRBV20-1; cdr3_aa: CSAMRTSGKTDTQYF; cdr3_nt: TGCAGTGCGATGAGGACTAGCGGGAAAACAGATACGCAGTATTTT
clone_size: -; d_call: TRBD1; j_call: TRBJ2-7; v_call: TRBV19; cdr3_aa: CASSISVRGDRGYEQYF; cdr3_nt: TGTGCCAGTAGTATTTCGGTCCGTGGGGACAGGGGCTACGAGCAGTACTTC
clone_size: -; d_call: -; j_call: TRBJ1-1; v_call: TRBV20-1; cdr3_aa: CSARPRQMNTEAFF; cdr3_nt: TGCAGTGCTAGACCCAGACAGATGAACACTGAAGCTTTCTTT
clone_size: few; d_call: -; j_call: TRBJ2-3; v_call: TRBV29-1; cdr3_aa: CSVVTPTDTQYF; cdr3_nt: TGCAGCGTTGTTACGCCCACAGATACGCAGTATTTT
clone_size: -; d_call: -; j_call: TRBJ2-3; v_call: TRBV10-2; cdr3_aa: CASSAPPNAQYF; cdr3_nt: TGCGCCAGCAGTGCTCCCCCCAATGCGCAGTATTTT
clone_size: many; d_call: -; j_call: TRBJ2-1; v_call: TRBV3-1; cdr3_aa: CASSQDRYNEQFF; cdr3_nt: TGCGCCAGCAGCCAAGATCGATACAATGAGCAGTTCTTC
clone_size: few; d_call: -; j_call: TRBJ2-5; v_call: TRBV2; cdr3_aa: CASSAALRAETQYF; cdr3_nt: TGTGCCAGCAGTGCAGCCCTGAGGGCAGAGACCCAGTACTTC
clone_size: -; d_call: -; j_call: TRBJ2-7; v_call: TRBV4-2; cdr3_aa: CASSQGTVSYEQYF; cdr3_nt: TGTGCCAGCAGCCAAGGGACAGTTTCCTACGAGCAGTACTTC
clone_size: -; d_call: -; j_call: TRBJ2-1; v_call: TRBV2; cdr3_aa: CASQSDSYNEQFF; cdr3_nt: TGTGCCAGCCAGAGCGACTCCTACAATGAGCAGTTCTTC
clone_size: once; d_call: TRBD1; j_call: TRBJ1-3; v_call: TRBV12-3/TRBV12-4; cdr3_aa: CARSTPRGGRGNTIYF; cdr3_nt: TGTGCCAGGAGCACCCCCAGGGGGGGACGGGGAAACACCATATATTTT
clone_size: -; d_call: TRBD2; j_call: TRBJ2-1; v_call: TRBV7-3; cdr3_aa: CASSLGVTSGRAINEQFF; cdr3_nt: TGTGCCAGCAGCTTAGGCGTGACTAGCGGGAGGGCCATAAATGAGCAGTTCTTC
clone_size: -; d_call: -; j_call: TRBJ2-7; v_call: TRBV14; cdr3_aa: CASSQTRVSNSYEQYF; cdr3_nt: TGTGCCAGCAGCCAAACCAGGGTCAGCAACTCCTACGAGCAGTACTTC
clone_size: few; d_call: TRBD1; j_call: TRBJ2-6; v_call: TRBV29-1; cdr3_aa: CSVDGTGSGANVLTF; cdr3_nt: TGCAGCGTTGACGGGACAGGCTCTGGGGCCAACGTCCTGACTTTC
clone_size: -; d_call: -; j_call: TRBJ2-1; v_call: TRBV7-9; cdr3_aa: CASSLVLSRYNEQFF; cdr3_nt: TGTGCCAGCAGCTTAGTTCTCAGCAGATACAATGAGCAGTTCTTC
clone_size: -; d_call: -; j_call: TRBJ1-5; v_call: TRBV12-3/TRBV12-4; cdr3_aa: CASRTGYSNQPQHF; cdr3_nt: TGTGCCAGCAGGACAGGTTATAGCAATCAGCCCCAGCATTTT
clone_size: few; d_call: -; j_call: TRBJ1-1; v_call: TRBV13; cdr3_aa: CASSHPGPMNTEAFF; cdr3_nt: TGTGCCAGCAGCCACCCGGGTCCCATGAACACTGAAGCTTTCTTT
clone_size: -; d_call: -; j_call: TRBJ2-5; v_call: TRBV11-1; cdr3_aa: CASSRTDSLYQETQYF; cdr3_nt: TGTGCCAGCAGCCGGACGGACAGCTTGTACCAAGAGACCCAGTACTTC
clone_size: -; d_call: -; j_call: TRBJ2-7; v_call: TRBV7-9; cdr3_aa: CASTPLDGGEQYF; cdr3_nt: TGTGCCAGCACCCCCCTCGACGGGGGCGAGCAGTACTTC
clone_size: few; d_call: TRBD2; j_call: TRBJ2-3; v_call: TRBV7-6; cdr3_aa: CASSLSSPGTGTSASF; cdr3_nt: TGTGCCAGCAGCTTATCTTCCCCCGGAACCGGGACTAGCGCAAGTTTT
clone_size: few; d_call: TRBD1; j_call: TRBJ1-1; v_call: TRBV7-2; cdr3_aa: CASSLGYEGAEAFF; cdr3_nt: TGTGCCAGCAGCTTAGGGTATGAGGGGGCGGAAGCTTTCTTT
clone_size: -; d_call: -; j_call: TRBJ2-3; v_call: TRBV4-2; cdr3_aa: CASSRTGGHSSTDTQYF; cdr3_nt: TGTGCCAGCAGCCGGACCGGGGGGCATTCTAGCACAGATACGCAGTATTTT
clone_size: -; d_call: TRBD2; j_call: TRBJ2-2; v_call: TRBV2; cdr3_aa: CASSEREGNTGELFF; cdr3_nt: TGTGCCAGCAGCGAGCGGGAGGGAAACACCGGGGAGCTGTTTTTT
clone_size: many; d_call: -; j_call: TRBJ2-1; v_call: TRBV12-3/TRBV12-4; cdr3_aa: CASSMGTSNYNEQFF; cdr3_nt: TGTGCCAGCAGTATGGGGACTTCAAACTACAATGAGCAGTTCTTC
clone_size: -; d_call: TRBD2; j_call: TRBJ2-3; v_call: TRBV20-1; cdr3_aa: CSVDGGSYTDTQYF; cdr3_nt: TGCAGTGTTGATGGCGGGAGCTACACAGATACGCAGTATTTT
clone_size: -; d_call: TRBD2; j_call: TRBJ2-2; v_call: TRBV7-9; cdr3_aa: CAVLAAPGELFF; cdr3_nt: TGTGCCGTACTAGCGGCCCCCGGGGAGCTGTTTTTT
clone_size: few; d_call: -; j_call: TRBJ2-3; v_call: TRBV6-1; cdr3_aa: CATNPGDGDTQYF; cdr3_nt: TGTGCCACCAATCCAGGTGACGGCGATACGCAGTATTTT
clone_size: -; d_call: -; j_call: TRBJ1-2; v_call: TRBV29-1; cdr3_aa: CSVARESNYGYTF; cdr3_nt: TGCAGCGTTGCCCGAGAAAGTAACTATGGCTACACCTTC
clone_size: -; d_call: -; j_call: TRBJ1-2; v_call: TRBV7-3; cdr3_aa: CASSPDQPGAYGYTF; cdr3_nt: TGTGCCAGCAGCCCGGATCAACCAGGGGCCTATGGCTACACCTTC
clone_size: few; d_call: -; j_call: TRBJ1-1; v_call: TRBV3-1; cdr3_aa: CASSQRVTGTEAFF; cdr3_nt: TGTGCCAGCAGCCAAAGGGTTACCGGAACTGAAGCTTTCTTT
clone_size: -; d_call: -; j_call: TRBJ2-3; v_call: TRBV11-1; cdr3_aa: CASSLNALGTDTQYF; cdr3_nt: TGTGCCAGCAGCTTAAACGCCCTGGGCACAGATACGCAGTATTTT
clone_size: -; d_call: -; j_call: TRBJ2-1; v_call: TRBV6-4; cdr3_aa: CASSEEGFANEQFF; cdr3_nt: TGTGCCAGCAGTGAGGAGGGATTTGCCAATGAGCAGTTCTTC
clone_size: many; d_call: TRBD2; j_call: TRBJ2-3; v_call: TRBV7-2; cdr3_aa: CASSAHPGTSWTDTQYF; cdr3_nt: TGTGCCAGCAGCGCCCACCCCGGGACTAGCTGGACAGATACGCAGTATTTT
clone_size: few; d_call: TRBD1; j_call: TRBJ1-2; v_call: TRBV5-1; cdr3_aa: CASSRDSPKVDGYTF; cdr3_nt: TGCGCCAGCAGCCGGGACAGCCCCAAAGTCGATGGCTACACCTTC
clone_size: -; d_call: -; j_call: TRBJ2-1; v_call: TRBV7-9; cdr3_aa: CASSLSRFGRRGNEQFF; cdr3_nt: TGTGCCAGCAGCTTATCAAGGTTCGGTCGGCGGGGTAATGAGCAGTTCTTC
clone_size: -; d_call: TRBD2; j_call: TRBJ2-7; v_call: TRBV7-2; cdr3_aa: CASSSSAGRGYEQYF; cdr3_nt: TGTGCCAGCAGCTCCTCAGCGGGAAGAGGCTACGAGCAGTACTTC
clone_size: few; d_call: -; j_call: TRBJ2-2; v_call: TRBV7-6; cdr3_aa: CASSYDPGNRAGELFF; cdr3_nt: TGTGCCAGCAGCTACGACCCGGGGAACCGGGCCGGGGAGCTGTTTTTT
clone_size: -; d_call: TRBD2; j_call: TRBJ2-7; v_call: TRBV4-1; cdr3_aa: CASSQEERGGALQYF; cdr3_nt: TGCGCCAGCAGCCAAGAGGAGCGGGGGGGGGCCCTGCAGTACTTC
clone_size: -; d_call: -; j_call: TRBJ1-3; v_call: TRBV29-1; cdr3_aa: CSARGSAGNTIYF; cdr3_nt: TGCAGCGCCAGGGGTTCTGCTGGAAACACCATATATTTT
clone_size: few; d_call: -; j_call: TRBJ1-5; v_call: TRBV6-6; cdr3_aa: CASSYLDNHNQPQHF; cdr3_nt: TGTGCCAGCAGTTACCTTGACAACCACAATCAGCCCCAGCATTTT
clone_size: -; d_call: TRBD1; j_call: TRBJ2-7; v_call: TRBV7-9; cdr3_aa: CASSYSGTVGSYEQYF; cdr3_nt: TGTGCCAGCAGCTACTCCGGGACAGTTGGCTCCTACGAGCAGTACTTC
clone_size: few; d_call: -; j_call: TRBJ1-2; v_call: TRBV30; cdr3_aa: CAWSAGTVTNYGYTF; cdr3_nt: TGTGCCTGGAGTGCCGGGACTGTCACTAACTATGGCTACACCTTC
clone_size: few; d_call: -; j_call: TRBJ2-7; v_call: TRBV7-9; cdr3_aa: CASSPRGSEQYF; cdr3_nt: TGTGCCAGCAGCCCTCGGGGGTCCGAGCAGTACTTC
clone_size: few; d_call: -; j_call: TRBJ2-3; v_call: TRBV4-3; cdr3_aa: CASSLALLDTQYF; cdr3_nt: TGCGCCAGCTCTCTAGCGCTGTTAGATACGCAGTATTTT
clone_size: -; d_call: TRBD1; j_call: TRBJ1-5; v_call: TRBV3-1; cdr3_aa: CASSTLGQVGQPQHF; cdr3_nt: TGTGCCAGCAGCACTCTCGGACAGGTTGGACAGCCCCAGCATTTT
clone_size: -; d_call: -; j_call: TRBJ2-2; v_call: TRBV5-1; cdr3_aa: CASSLPGAGTGELFF; cdr3_nt: TGCGCCAGCAGCCTACCGGGCGCAGGGACCGGGGAGCTGTTTTTT
clone_size: few; d_call: TRBD1; j_call: TRBJ2-6; v_call: TRBV6-6; cdr3_aa: CAYRTGGSGANVLTF; cdr3_nt: TGTGCCTACCGGACAGGGGGGTCTGGGGCCAACGTCCTGACTTTC
clone_size: few; d_call: TRBD1; j_call: TRBJ2-5; v_call: TRBV5-1; cdr3_aa: CASSLRRQGGIETQYF; cdr3_nt: TGCGCCAGCAGCTTGAGAAGACAGGGTGGAATAGAGACCCAGTACTTC
clone_size: -; d_call: TRBD1; j_call: TRBJ2-3; v_call: TRBV5-1; cdr3_aa: CASSPGQSDTQYF; cdr3_nt: TGCGCCAGCAGCCCGGGACAGTCAGATACGCAGTATTTT
clone_size: -; d_call: -; j_call: TRBJ2-3; v_call: TRBV27; cdr3_aa: CASSFQDETIRAF; cdr3_nt: TGTGCCAGCAGTTTCCAGGACGAGACCATCCGCGCCTTT
clone_size: -; d_call: TRBD2; j_call: TRBJ2-5; v_call: TRBV20-1; cdr3_aa: CSAREGVPGLAGGRETQYF; cdr3_nt: TGCAGTGCTAGAGAAGGAGTCCCGGGACTAGCGGGAGGGCGGGAGACCCAGTACTTC
clone_size: few; d_call: -; j_call: TRBJ1-5; v_call: TRBV7-8; cdr3_aa: CASSLGTYSNQPHHF; cdr3_nt: TGTGCCAGCAGCTTAGGGACATACAGCAATCAGCCCCACCATTTT
clone_size: -; d_call: -; j_call: TRBJ1-1; v_call: TRBV5-1; cdr3_aa: CASSLAPSPDEAFF; cdr3_nt: TGCGCCAGCAGCTTGGCCCCAAGCCCAGATGAAGCTTTCTTT
clone_size: few; d_call: -; j_call: TRBJ2-5; v_call: TRBV12-3/TRBV12-4; cdr3_aa: CASSYEYQETQYF; cdr3_nt: TGTGCCAGCAGTTATGAGTACCAAGAGACCCAGTACTTC
clone_size: few; d_call: TRBD1; j_call: TRBJ2-7; v_call: TRBV6-2/TRBV6-3; cdr3_aa: CASSYSRGGRNEQYF; cdr3_nt: TGTGCCAGCAGTTACTCGAGAGGGGGCAGGAACGAGCAGTACTTC
clone_size: -; d_call: -; j_call: TRBJ1-3; v_call: TRBV29-1; cdr3_aa: CSVVPEFSGNTIYF; cdr3_nt: TGCAGCGTTGTACCGGAGTTCTCTGGAAACACCATATATTTT
clone_size: -; d_call: -; j_call: TRBJ2-5; v_call: TRBV7-9; cdr3_aa: CASSPDSGGKTQYF; cdr3_nt: TGTGCCAGCAGCCCGGACTCAGGGGGGAAAACCCAGTACTTC
clone_size: few; d_call: TRBD1; j_call: TRBJ2-3; v_call: TRBV12-3/TRBV12-4; cdr3_aa: CASSRDRVSADTQYF; cdr3_nt: TGTGCCAGCAGTCGGGACAGGGTATCTGCAGATACGCAGTATTTT
clone_size: -; d_call: -; j_call: TRBJ1-3; v_call: TRBV29-1; cdr3_aa: CSVGGSGNTIYF; cdr3_nt: TGCAGCGTTGGGGGTTCTGGAAACACCATATATTTT